One and the same sample provided the 22 T cell receptor beta chains below, sequenced in a study of PD-1 blockade in classical Hodgkin lymphoma. The table came from immunoSEQ multiplex PCR; TCRdb's copy has only in-frame clones and leaves some out. The sample shows about 21,000 clones, 85% to 90% of them seen only once. The time point is: newly diagnosed, previously untreated cHL patient sample. Magnetic negative selection isolated CD8+ T cells from thawed PBMCs. Sequencing was performed on CD8+ T cells from blood. These receptors originate from a human donor with classical Hodgkin lymphoma.

The chain couples TRBV4-3 to TRBJ2-5, with D uncertain. The germline V gene has CDR1 LGHNA and CDR2 YSLEER. This CDR3 is 15 amino acids long. V was trimmed by 0 bases and J by 4 bases, leaving 12 bases between them. The CDR3 reads CASSQDPRVGETQYF. The DNA of the CDR3 is TGCGCCAGCAGCCAAGACCCTAGGGTCGGAGAGACCCAGTACTTC.

The chain employs TRBV19 and TRBJ2-1, with unresolved D. Trimming shortened V by 1 base and J by 4 bases, and 11 bases separated the two germline ends. The CDR3 sequence is 15 residues long. Germline lookup yields CDR1 LNHDA and CDR2 SQIVND (reference sequence). CDR3 DNA sequence: TGTGCCAGTAGTATAGTTTGGCGGATGTACAATGAGCAGTTCTTC. Protein: CASSIVWRMYNEQFF.

V gene TRBV27 combines with J gene TRBJ1-1, with 7 nucleotides matching TRBD1. The trim removed 10 bases at V and 4 bases at J, leaving 9 bases unmatched. The CDR3 loop spans 13 amino acids. CDR1 and CDR2 from the germline V gene are MNHEY and SMNVEV (reference sequence). The CDR3 loop is CATRQGSGTEAFF. The CDR3 coding sequence is TGTGCCACCCGACAGGGATCGGGCACTGAAGCTTTCTTT.

In this sample, this clone turned up once. The V call is TRBV15, the J call TRBJ1-2; 9 bases are shared with TRBD1. The J segment lost 7 bases and the V segment lost 6 bases, leaving 12 bases of the junction unmatched. Germline CDR1 LNHNV, CDR2 YYDKDF (reference sequence). The CDR3 spans 15 residues. In nucleotides, the CDR3 is TGTGCCACCAGAGGACAGGGGCCTTCGGTAGGTGGCTACACCTTC. Protein product: CATRGQGPSVGGYTF.

V gene TRBV13 combines with J gene TRBJ2-7; D tentatively reads TRBD1 or TRBD2 (5 bases each). This CDR3 is built from 12 residues. The V and J ends lost 6 bases and 6 bases respectively, with 12 bases between them. Germline-derived CDR1 and CDR2 are PRHDT and FYEKMQ (reference sequence). CDR3 bases: TGTGCCAGCAGTTTGGGGGTTGGCGAGCAGTACTTC. Amino acids: CASSLGVGEQYF.

This chain uses TRBV6-5 with TRBJ1-2; D call uncertain. The V gene's germline CDR1 is MNHEY and CDR2 SVGAGI. V was pared by 7 bases and J by 6 bases, with 12 bases between. There are 12 residues in the CDR3. CDR3 residues: CASKGHLNGYTF. CDR3 bases: TGTGCCAGCAAAGGGCACCTTAATGGCTACACCTTC.

The chain carries TRBV28 and TRBJ2-7; possible D gene TRBD1, 5 bases. Looked up from germline, CDR1 is MDHEN and CDR2 is SYDVKM. This CDR3 is 14 amino acids long. Trimming took 3 bases from V and 0 from J, leaving 9 bases between them. The CDR3 loop reads CASSLDILSYEQYF. The CDR3 bases are TGTGCCAGCAGTTTGGACATCCTCTCCTACGAGCAGTACTTC.

The rearrangement uses TRBV30 and TRBJ2-5; no clear D gene. Looked up from germline, CDR1 is GTSNPN and CDR2 is SVGIG (reference sequence). Trimming left V 0 bases short and J 0 bases short, with 8 bases between. This CDR3 has 14 amino acids. CDR3 amino acids: CAWSVLGNQETQYF. CDR3 nucleotide sequence: TGTGCCTGGAGTGTACTGGGGAACCAAGAGACCCAGTACTTC.

Note on this clone: Lacking the conserved final phenylalanine or tryptophan, this CDR3 likely reflects a read error. The DNA is omitted, as the CDR3 cannot be located on it reliably, and the CDR3 follows TCRdb's listing. The rearrangement joins TRBV7-9 to TRBJ1-2. The CDR3 is 10 amino acids in total, end residues counted. From germline, CDR1 is SEHNR and CDR2 FQNEAQ (reference sequence). The CDR3 region is CASSLPPEFP.

The rearrangement uses TRBV11-2 and TRBJ2-3; 10 positions agree with TRBD2. Germline assignment: CDR1 SGHAT and CDR2 FQNNGV. V was pared by 0 bases and J by 7 bases, with 4 bases of the junction left unmatched. The CDR3 runs 15 residues. CDR3 DNA: TGTGCCAGCAGCTTAGAGGCTAGCGGGAGTTATACGCAGTATTTT. This codes for CASSLEASGSYTQYF.

The chain recombines TRBV28 with TRBJ2-2; D gene ambiguous. This CDR3 contains 12 residues. The ends were cut back, 6 bases at V and 5 bases at J, with 7 bases in the middle. CDR1 is MDHEN and CDR2 is SYDVKM in the germline V gene. The CDR3, as DNA: TGTGCCAGCAGCTTTTTAACCGGGGAGCTGTTTTTT. This gives the protein CASSFLTGELFF.

This clone was seen only a few times. The gene calls are TRBV9 and TRBJ2-7, with TRBD2 matching 8 bases. The V segment lost 0 bases and the J segment 7 bases; nucleotides outside the gene matches: 6. The CDR3 sequence is 14 residues long. Germline loops: CDR1 SGDLS, CDR2 YYNGEE. CDR3 sequence (DNA): TGTGCCAGCAGCGTAGTCCCGGGGGGGAGGGAGCAGTACTTC. Protein: CASSVVPGGREQYF.

The chain recombines TRBV15 with TRBJ2-1; the match to TRBD1 covers 8 bases. This CDR3 is 16 amino acids long. V lost 2 bases, J lost 10 bases, and 13 bases stayed unmatched. Germline V gene sequence: CDR1 LNHNV, CDR2 YYDKDF (reference sequence). CDR3 coding DNA: TGTGCCACCAGCAGATCGGCCGGGACAGGTAAATACGAGCAGTTCTTC. Amino acids: CATSRSAGTGKYEQFF.

This sequence joins TRBV19 and TRBJ1-1; D is ambiguous. V shed 1 base and J shed 2 bases, with 5 bases lying between them. There are 13 residues in the CDR3. CDR1 and CDR2 from the germline V gene are LNHDA and SQIVND (reference sequence). The CDR3 sequence is CASSIGHNTEAFF. For the CDR3, the DNA is TGTGCCAGTAGTATAGGGCACAACACTGAAGCTTTCTTT.

The CDR3 region is CASSPGLAGVVEQFF. For the CDR3, the DNA is TGTGCCAGCAGCCCAGGACTAGCGGGAGTCGTTGAGCAGTTCTTC. The chain links TRBV5-5 to TRBJ2-1; 13 bases agree with TRBD2. The CDR3 extends over 15 amino acids. The germline CDR1 and CDR2 sequences are SGHKS and YYEKEE (reference sequence). Trimming at V came to 4 bases and at J to 9 bases, leaving 7 bases not matched to a gene. The full variable domain, with the rest looked up from reference TRBV5-5 and TRBJ2-1, is DAGVTQSPTHLIKTRGQQVTLRCSPISGHKSVSWYQQVLGQGPQFIFQYYEKEERGRGNFPDRFSARQFPNYSSELNVNALLLGDSALYLCASSPGLAGVVEQFFGPGTRLTVL.

V is TRBV6-5 and J is TRBJ1-1, with D unclear. V lost 6 bases to trimming and J lost 1 base, with 6 bases between them. Per germline, CDR1 MNHEY and CDR2 SVGAGI. The CDR3 consists of 12 residues. The CDR3 DNA reads as TGTGCCAGCAGGTACCAGAACACTGAAGCTTTCTTT. Encoded protein: CASRYQNTEAFF.

V gene TRBV6-5 combines with J gene TRBJ1-1, with a possible D match to TRBD1 (5 bases). This CDR3 has 14 amino acids. Trimming removed 2 bases at V and 1 base at J, with 8 bases between. CDR1 and CDR2 (germline): MNHEY, SVGAGI. CDR3 bases: TGTGCCAGCAGTTACGGGGGACCGAACACTGAAGCTTTCTTT. The encoded protein is CASSYGGPNTEAFF.

The chain links TRBV7-2 to TRBJ2-7; D is unclear. This CDR3 has 12 amino acids. The germline V and J ends were trimmed by 5 bases and 2 bases, with 7 bases remaining between them. Germline-derived CDR1 and CDR2 are SGHTA and FQGNSA. CDR3 DNA: TGTGCCAGCAGCCCCGAGCCCTACGAGCAGTACTTC. As protein: CASSPEPYEQYF.

The CDR3 sequence is CASEGGGALGGELFF. CDR3 in DNA: TGTGCCAGCGAAGGTGGGGGGGCGCTAGGAGGGGAGCTGTTTTTT. The rearrangement uses TRBV2 and TRBJ2-2; D might be TRBD2 (7 bases). Germline V gene sequence: CDR1 SNHLY, CDR2 FYNNEI. The CDR3 totals 15 residues. Trimming removed 8 bases at V and 8 bases at J, with 21 bases between.

The rearrangement joins TRBV7-6 to TRBJ1-2; weak D call: TRBD1 (6 bases). Per the germline V gene, CDR1 is SGHVS and CDR2 is FNYEAQ. This CDR3 spans 13 amino acids. Deletions cut 3 bases from V and 6 bases from J, with 11 bases between. CDR3 amino acids: CASSFLQGNGYTF. As DNA, the CDR3 is TGTGCCAGCAGCTTTTTACAGGGTAATGGCTACACCTTC.

This chain uses TRBV5-8 with TRBJ2-3, with 9 nucleotides matching TRBD1. Trimming at V came to 4 bases and at J to 3 bases, leaving 6 bases not matched to a gene. Germline loops: CDR1 SGHTS, CDR2 YDEGEE. The CDR3 contains 15 residues. The CDR3 protein is CASSAGTGKTDTQYF. As DNA, the CDR3 is TGTGCCAGCAGCGCCGGGACAGGGAAAACAGATACGCAGTATTTT.

The chain couples TRBV27 to TRBJ2-7, with 9 bases fitting TRBD2. The CDR3 has 13 residues. Losses at the gene ends were 10 bases for V and 1 base for J; bases not matched to a gene: 5. Germline V lookup: CDR1 MNHEY, CDR2 SMNVEV (reference sequence). The CDR3 DNA follows: TGTGCCACCGGGACTAGCCTATCCTACGAGCAGTACTTC. This codes for CATGTSLSYEQYF.